These 11 T cell receptor beta chains were all obtained from the same sample, sequenced in a study of T cell responses to AZD1222 COVID-19 vaccine. Sequenced by immunoSEQ multiplex PCR; TCRdb stores in-frame clones only, minus some. The sample gives 30,000 to 35,000 clones, more than 75% of which show up once; roughly 9.6% is in the top ten. This material consisted of peripheral blood, taken 28 days after the second AZD1222 dose. The receptors were sampled from an adult who received the AZD1222 COVID-19 vaccine.

The CDR3: CAIASRELNEQYF. CDR3 nucleotide sequence: TGTGCCATCGCATCCAGGGAATTAAACGAGCAGTACTTC. The rearrangement uses TRBV10-3 and TRBJ2-7; possibly TRBD1 for D (5 bases). Trimming took 8 bases from V and 5 from J, leaving 16 bases between them. The CDR3 contains 13 residues. The V gene's germline CDR1 is ENHRY and CDR2 SYGVKD.

J is TRBJ1-2 and V is TRBV23-1; unclear D gene. TRBV23-1 belongs to the ORF category, with a function that is uncertain. V was shortened by 2 bases and J by 4 bases, with 23 bases between the two germline ends. The CDR3 is made up of 18 amino acids. The CDR3 nucleotides read TGCGCCAGCAGTCAAGCTTTCCGGGAGCAAGCCTGCGGCTATGGCTACACCTTC. Translation: CASSQAFREQACGYGYTF.

The rearrangement links TRBV3-1 (or the pseudogene TRBV3-2) to TRBJ2-7; TRBD1 might be the D (5 bases). V gave up 0 bases and J gave up 6 bases, with 9 bases separating them. The CDR3 extends over 13 amino acids. Germline lookup yields CDR1 LGHDT and CDR2 YNNKEL (reference sequence). The CDR3 region is CASSQDHTGEQYF. CDR3 DNA: TGTGCCAGCAGCCAAGATCACACAGGCGAGCAGTACTTC.

The chain employs TRBV19 and TRBJ2-7; a weak D match, TRBD2 (6 bases). Per the germline V gene, CDR1 is LNHDA and CDR2 is SQIVND (reference sequence). With 9 bases removed from V and 2 bases from J, the gap between germline ends came to 14 bases. The CDR3 sequence is 13 residues long. The CDR3 DNA is TGTGCCAGCCGGCAGGGAGGCGCCTACGAGCAGTACTTC. It codes for CASRQGGAYEQYF. The variable domain in full, with the rest retrieved from reference TRBV19 and TRBJ2-7, is DGGITQSPKYLFRKEGQNVTLSCEQNLNHDAMYWYRQDPGQGLRLIYYSQIVNDFQKGDIAEGYSVSREKKESFPLTVTSAQKNPTAFYLCASRQGGAYEQYFGPGTRLTVT.

This clone was counted a single time. The chain uses TRBV28 and TRBJ1-6; D is unclear. Deletions cut 2 bases from V and 7 bases from J, with 15 bases between. The CDR3 consists of 16 residues. The V gene's germline CDR1 is MDHEN and CDR2 SYDVKM. CDR3 sequence (DNA): TGTGCCAGCAGTTTAGGAGGGAGACCCCCCAATTCACCCCTCCACTTT. Protein product: CASSLGGRPPNSPLHF. The full variable domain, its missing parts supplied by reference TRBV28 and TRBJ1-6, is DVKVTQSSRYLVKRTGEKVFLECVQDMDHENMFWYRQDPGLGLRLIYFSYDVKMKEKGDIPEGYSVSREKKERFSLILESASTNQTSMYLCASSLGGRPPNSPLHFGNGTRLTVT.

This clone showed up just once. V is TRBV30 and J is TRBJ1-5; unclear D gene. V was pared by 2 bases and J by 4 bases, with 6 bases between. The CDR3 is 12 amino acids. Germline V gene data show CDR1 as GTSNPN and CDR2 as SVGIG (reference sequence). CDR3 in DNA: TGTGCCTGGAGTAAGACAAATCAGCCCCAGCATTTT. Translated: CAWSKTNQPQHF.

This sequence joins TRBV30 and TRBJ2-7; 12 bases line up with TRBD2. Trimming removed 3 bases from V and 0 bases from J; junction bases left unmatched: 6. The CDR3 runs 16 residues. Germline V gene sequence: CDR1 GTSNPN, CDR2 SVGIG (reference sequence). In DNA, the CDR3 is TGTGCCTGGAGGGGAGGGACTAGCGGGTCCTCCTACGAGCAGTACTTC. Encoded protein: CAWRGGTSGSSYEQYF.

V and J are TRBV4-1 and TRBJ2-6; 8 positions agree with TRBD1. CDR1 MGHRA and CDR2 YSYEKL come from the germline V gene. V lost 1 base to trimming and J lost 2 bases; unmatched junction nucleotides: 1. The CDR3 length is 16 residues. In nucleotides, the CDR3 is TGCGCCAGCAGCCAAGCACAGGGGGCTGGGGCCAACGTCCTGACTTTC. It encodes CASSQAQGAGANVLTF.

The chain joins TRBV7-3 to TRBJ2-1; D call uncertain. V was trimmed by 2 bases and J by 12 bases, leaving 11 bases between them. This CDR3 contains 12 residues. Germline assignment: CDR1 SGHTA and CDR2 FQGTGA. The CDR3 reads CASSLGSVAQFF. The CDR3, as DNA: TGTGCCAGCAGCTTAGGATCGGTAGCGCAGTTCTTC.

This clone was seen once. This chain connects TRBV6-2 or TRBV6-3 to TRBJ2-2; TRBD1 agrees at 7 bases. V lost 2 bases, J lost 1 base, and 4 bases stayed unmatched. Germline loops: CDR1 MNHEY, CDR2 SVGEGT. The CDR3 extends over 16 amino acids. The CDR3 DNA follows: TGTGCCAGCAGTTACATGAGGGGGCAGAACACCGGGGAGCTGTTTTTT. This translates into CASSYMRGQNTGELFF.

This chain joins TRBV19 and TRBJ1-5; TRBD1 matches at 10 bases. Germline trimming cut 5 bases from V and 9 bases from J; bases unmatched to any gene: 7. Germline lookup yields CDR1 LNHDA and CDR2 SQIVND (reference sequence). This CDR3 has 14 amino acids. CDR3 coding DNA: TGTGCCAGTAGTTACGGGACAGGGGTCCGGCCCCAGCATTTT. Protein sequence: CASSYGTGVRPQHF.